This entry describes one TCR beta chain. Profiled with immunoSEQ multiplex PCR; TCRdb holds only in-frame clones, not every one. The sample includes 180,000 or so clones, about 85% of them seen just once. Germline CDR1 and CDR2: KGHSH and LQKENI. There are 14 residues in the CDR3. V was trimmed by 8 bases and J by 6 bases, leaving 19 bases between them. The data belong to a study of blood T cell repertoires in COVID-19. Across the whole study: In each case, the material was cDNA or gDNA derived from T cells, B-cell-depleted T cells, or PBMCs.

The origin of this receptor is a woman over 75 with acute or convalescent COVID-19. This rearrangement joins TRBV18 to TRBJ1-2; a possible D gene is TRBD1 (6 bases). The specimen was peripheral blood. The CDR3 sequence: CASATGFLSHGYTF. For the CDR3, the DNA is TGTGCCAGCGCCACAGGGTTCCTTAGCCATGGCTACACCTTC.